One and the same sample provided the 19 T cell receptor beta chains below, sequenced in a study of response to subunit inactivated influenza vaccine. TCRdb reprocessed the RT-PCR reads via MiXCR and lists one record per CDR3 protein. The profile shows 400,000 to 550,000 distinct CDR3 sequences, roughly 23% of them singletons. Sequenced material: CD4+ T cells sorted from PBMCs, taken 5 to 6 days after vaccination. These receptor sequences come from a man aged 50-60 years who received an inactivated influenza vaccine.

This clonotype was detected a few times. The chain couples TRBV12-3 or TRBV12-4 to TRBJ2-1; possibly TRBD2 for D (5 bases). This CDR3 contains 14 residues. The V gene lost 5 bases and the J gene lost 2 bases, with 10 bases spanning the gap. CDR3 nucleotides: TGTGCCAGCAGTGACCGGGATACCTACAATGAGCAGTTCTTC. Its translation is CASSDRDTYNEQFF.

The chain recombines TRBV10-3 with TRBJ2-3; 14 positions agree with TRBD2. The germline gives CDR1 ENHRY, CDR2 SYGVKD. After removal of 5 bases from V and 3 bases from J, the junction contained 4 bases not matched to a gene. The CDR3 is made up of 16 amino acids. As DNA, the CDR3 is TGTGCCATCAGTCCGGGACTAGCGGGAGTAACAGATACGCAGTATTTT. It translates to CAISPGLAGVTDTQYF.

The chain recombines TRBV5-1 with TRBJ2-7, with 9 bases fitting TRBD2. Germline CDR1 reads SGHRS; CDR2 reads YFSETQ. The CDR3 sequence is 15 residues long. The J segment lost 0 bases and the V segment lost 2 bases, leaving 3 bases of the junction unmatched. The CDR3 loop reads CASSFSGGTSYEQYF. The CDR3 nucleotides are TGCGCCAGCAGCTTCAGCGGGGGGACCTCCTACGAGCAGTACTTC.

V and J are TRBV7-9 and TRBJ2-1; the match to TRBD2 covers 7 bases. After removal of 4 bases from V and 5 bases from J, the junction contained 5 bases not matched to a gene. Germline CDR1 reads SEHNR; CDR2 reads FQNEAQ (reference sequence). The CDR3 loop spans 14 amino acids. DNA for the CDR3: TGTGCCAGCAGCTCCCCCGGGACTAACAATGAGCAGTTCTTC. Protein sequence: CASSSPGTNNEQFF.

The rearrangement uses TRBV12-3 or TRBV12-4 and TRBJ1-6, with TRBD1 as a possible D gene (6 bases). The CDR3 totals 15 residues. V was trimmed by 5 bases and J by 10 bases, leaving 18 bases between them. CDR3 sequence (DNA): TGTGCCAGCAGTCAACAGGGACTAGTCTTATCACCCCTCCACTTT. Its protein is CASSQQGLVLSPLHF.

V gene TRBV4-2 combines with J gene TRBJ1-1; D is unclear. The CDR3 consists of 15 residues. Trimming removed 0 bases from V and 1 base from J, with 9 bases in between. Germline CDR1 reads LGHNA; CDR2 reads YNFKEQ. In nucleotides, the CDR3 is TGTGCCAGCAGCCAAGATCACGGAAAGAACACTGAAGCTTTCTTT. This codes for CASSQDHGKNTEAFF.

The chain joins TRBV28 to TRBJ2-7; 9 bases agree with TRBD1. Germline-derived CDR1 and CDR2 are MDHEN and SYDVKM. J gave up 6 bases and V 5 bases, and 5 bases lay outside the gene matches. This CDR3 comprises 13 residues. CDR3 bases: TGTGCCAGCAGTACCAGGACAGGGGTCGAGCAGTACTTC. Its translation: CASSTRTGVEQYF. The entire variable domain, with the rest obtained from reference TRBV28 and TRBJ2-7, is as follows: DVKVTQSSRYLVKRTGEKVFLECVQDMDHENMFWYRQDPGLGLRLIYFSYDVKMKEKGDIPEGYSVSREKKERFSLILESASTNQTSMYLCASSTRTGVEQYFGPGTRLTVT.

The sample holds a few counts of this clonotype. The V and J genes are TRBV5-1 and TRBJ2-1; D perhaps matches TRBD1 (5 bases). The V gene's germline CDR1 is SGHRS and CDR2 YFSETQ. V lost 4 bases and J lost 7, with 24 bases in between. The CDR3 has 17 residues. In DNA form, the CDR3 reads TGCGCCAGCAGCGTCGACCTCGGGCCCAGGGTCGGGAATGAGCAGTTCTTC. It codes for CASSVDLGPRVGNEQFF. The entire variable domain, with the rest obtained from reference TRBV5-1 and TRBJ2-1, is as follows: KAGVTQTPRYLIKTRGQQVTLSCSPISGHRSVSWYQQTPGQGLQFLFEYFSETQRNKGNFPGRFSGRQFSNSRSEMNVSTLELGDSALYLCASSVDLGPRVGNEQFFGPGTRLTVL.

V and J are TRBV20-1 and TRBJ2-7, with 9 bases aligning to TRBD2. V was clipped by 0 bases and J by 4 bases; unmatched bases: 7. The V gene's germline CDR1 is DFQATT and CDR2 SNEGSKA (reference sequence). This CDR3 spans 15 amino acids. The CDR3 DNA reads TGCAGTGCTAGAGATCTGGTAGCGGGAGTTTACGAGCAGTACTTC. It is translated as CSARDLVAGVYEQYF.

Only a few counts were recorded for this clonotype. This chain links TRBV20-1 with TRBJ2-7; 8 bases fit TRBD2. V lost 6 bases to trimming and J lost 2 bases; unmatched junction nucleotides: 6. The CDR3 is 13 residues long. Germline assignment: CDR1 DFQATT and CDR2 SNEGSKA (reference sequence). This CDR3 reads CSAGGGGTYEQYF. The CDR3 DNA is TGCAGTGCCGGGGGCGGGGGGACCTACGAGCAGTACTTC.

This clonotype showed up many times. The rearrangement uses TRBV2 and TRBJ2-2, with D perhaps assigned TRBD1 or TRBD2 (5 bases each). This CDR3 region has 14 residues. Looked up from germline, CDR1 is SNHLY and CDR2 is FYNNEI. Trimming cost V 8 bases and J 1 base, with 11 bases left between them. The CDR3 DNA reads as TGTGCCAGCCGGGACGGATTGAACACCGGGGAGCTGTTTTTT. It encodes CASRDGLNTGELFF.

This clonotype was seen a handful of times. This chain links TRBV20-1 with TRBJ2-3, with 8 bases aligning to TRBD2. Trimming removed 5 bases from V and 4 bases from J; junction bases left unmatched: 5. The germline CDR1 and CDR2 sequences are DFQATT and SNEGSKA (reference sequence). The CDR3 is made up of 13 amino acids. The CDR3 spells CSARTSNSDTQYF. The DNA for the CDR3 is TGCAGTGCTCGGACTAGCAATTCAGATACGCAGTATTTT.

The V gene is TRBV19, the J gene TRBJ2-2; D not certain. V shed 6 bases and J shed 5 bases, with 13 bases lying between them. This CDR3 has 14 amino acids. The germline CDR1 and CDR2 sequences are LNHDA and SQIVND (reference sequence). In nucleotides, the CDR3 is TGTGCCAGTAGACCGATGGTTAGGACCGGGGAGCTGTTTTTT. As protein: CASRPMVRTGELFF.

The chain combines TRBV24-1 with TRBJ2-3; TRBD2 matches 7 bases. CDR1 is KGHDR and CDR2 is SFDVKD in the germline V gene. V was pared by 0 bases and J by 2 bases, with 7 bases of the junction left unmatched. This CDR3 comprises 17 residues. The CDR3 region is CATSDLVVAGHTDTQYF. The DNA of the CDR3 is TGTGCCACCAGTGATTTGGTGGTAGCGGGTCACACAGATACGCAGTATTTT.

The chain links TRBV20-1 to TRBJ2-5; D gene unclear. The CDR3 totals 11 residues. The germline V gene has CDR1 DFQATT and CDR2 SNEGSKA (reference sequence). Trimming took off 6 bases at V and 5 bases at J, with 10 bases between the two ends. CDR3 protein: CSATDEETQYF. The CDR3 nucleotides are TGCAGTGCCACGGATGAGGAGACCCAGTACTTC.

This clonotype was recorded a few times. J is TRBJ2-1 and V is TRBV11-2; no firm D call. The germline CDR1 and CDR2 sequences are SGHAT and FQNNGV. The ends were cut back, 5 bases at V and 4 bases at J, with 9 bases in the middle. There are 13 residues in the CDR3. CDR3 DNA: TGTGCCAGCAGCCCAGACAATTACAATGAGCAGTTCTTC. This gives the protein CASSPDNYNEQFF.

The chain has TRBV19 and TRBJ1-6; 7 bases fit TRBD1. The V gene end was trimmed by 6 bases and the J gene end by 7 bases; junction bases not matched to a gene: 9. This CDR3 has 15 amino acids. Looked up from germline, CDR1 is LNHDA and CDR2 is SQIVND (reference sequence). In nucleotides, the CDR3 is TGTGCCAGTAGCACCACTGACAGGGCGAATTCACCCCTCCACTTT. Residues: CASSTTDRANSPLHF.

In its sample, this clonotype was seen many times. V and J are TRBV7-8 and TRBJ2-3; 9 positions agree with TRBD2. In germline, CDR1 is SGHVS, CDR2 FQNEAQ. With 1 base clipped from V and 3 bases from J, the junction kept 5 bases outside the gene matches. This CDR3 comprises 16 residues. The CDR3 spells CASSLGGGARTDTQYF. CDR3 bases: TGTGCCAGCAGCTTAGGCGGGGGGGCCCGGACAGATACGCAGTATTTT. Full variable domain (remainder filled in from reference TRBV7-8 and TRBJ2-3): GAGVSQSPRYKVAKRGQDVALRCDPISGHVSLFWYQQALGQGPEFLTYFQNEAQLDKSGLPSDRFFAERPEGSVSTLKIQRTQQEDSAVYLCASSLGGGARTDTQYFGPGTRLTVL.

This chain links TRBV5-1 with TRBJ2-3; TRBD2 agrees at 8 bases. The J segment lost 5 bases and the V segment lost 4 bases, leaving 12 bases of the junction unmatched. This CDR3 is 16 amino acids long. The V gene's germline CDR1 is SGHRS and CDR2 YFSETQ. The DNA of the CDR3 is TGCGCCAGCAGCCCCCGGGTAGCGGGATCGGTAGATACGCAGTATTTT. Protein sequence: CASSPRVAGSVDTQYF.